This T cell receptor (beta chain) was identified in a study of T cell responses to AZD1222 COVID-19 vaccine. Study outcomes and limitations: Females made up more of the donors, who were largely white British, and clonal diversity may have come out too low.

With 0 bases removed from V and 2 bases from J, the gap between germline ends came to 16 bases. CDR3 length: 17 amino acids. Germline-derived CDR1 and CDR2 are MNHEY and SMNVEV (reference sequence). On this clone itself: Its antigen remains unknown.

Generated by immunoSEQ multiplex PCR, the TCRdb table keeps only in-frame clones and is missing some. The sample has some 150,000 clones; over 90% are singletons. The source of this sequence is an adult in good health. Sample: peripheral blood, taken on day 0 of AZD1222 vaccination. The chain links TRBV27 to TRBJ1-1; D perhaps matches TRBD1 (5 bases). The CDR3 sequence: CASSLSGPGNYNTEAFF. The CDR3 DNA reads TGTGCCAGCAGTTTATCGGGGCCCGGGAACTATAACACTGAAGCTTTCTTT.